The 19 T cell receptor beta chains given below trace back to one sample, sequenced in a study of Ad26.COV2.S vaccination and SARS-CoV-2 variants. Measured with immunoSEQ multiplex PCR; TCRdb has only the in-frame clones, and not every one. The sample carries 500,000 or so clones, 75% to 90% recorded once. Treatment indicated: 19 received Ad26.COV2.S at low or high dose, single or two shots; roughly 5 received placebo; per-sample allocation not given. Day 63 after the first injection of vaccine or placebo was the sampling time. The sequencing here drew on peripheral blood, taken in a trial of Ad26.COV2.S vaccine versus placebo. These receptors originate from a person between 18 and 60 years old who received the Ad26.COV2.S COVID-19 vaccine or a placebo.

This chain links TRBV3-1 (or the pseudogene TRBV3-2) with TRBJ1-2; D is possibly TRBD1 (5 bases). CDR3 length: 13 amino acids. Germline V lookup: CDR1 LGHDT, CDR2 YNNKEL (reference sequence). V gave up 3 bases and J gave up 4 bases, with 9 bases separating them. The CDR3 coding sequence is TGTGCCAGCAGCCAGTCCGGGGGCTATGGCTACACCTTC. Its translation: CASSQSGGYGYTF.

The CDR3 bases are TGTGCCAGCAGCCAACTAGGAGTTGGCAATCAGCCCCAGCATTTT. It yields the protein CASSQLGVGNQPQHF. The chain joins TRBV3-1 (or the pseudogene TRBV3-2) to TRBJ1-5; unclear D gene. V lost 2 bases to trimming and J lost 2 bases, with 10 bases between them. Germline V gene lookup returns CDR1 LGHDT and CDR2 YNNKEL (reference sequence). The CDR3 contains 15 residues.

This chain joins TRBV2 and TRBJ1-1; TRBD1 matches 7 bases. The germline CDR1 and CDR2 sequences are SNHLY and FYNNEI. Losses at the gene ends were 8 bases for V and 5 bases for J; bases not matched to a gene: 8. The CDR3 totals 13 residues. For the CDR3, the DNA is TGTGCCAGCGATGACAGGGTAGGAACTGAAGCTTTCTTT. It is translated as CASDDRVGTEAFF.

This chain joins TRBV28 and TRBJ1-2, with D tentatively TRBD1 (5 bases). The CDR3 runs 15 residues. Trimming removed 4 bases at V and 3 bases at J, with 15 bases between. CDR1 and CDR2 (germline): MDHEN, SYDVKM. For the CDR3, the DNA is TGTGCCAGCAGTTCCCCAGGACAACCACACTATGGCTACACCTTC. This sequence encodes CASSSPGQPHYGYTF.

V is TRBV20-1 and J is TRBJ1-2; D is perhaps TRBD1 (6 bases). Between the trimmed V and J ends, which lost 3 bases and 3 bases, there was a span of 14 bases. The germline V gene encodes CDR1 DFQATT and CDR2 SNEGSKA (reference sequence). The CDR3 totals 14 residues. The CDR3 loop reads CSASGGRSHYGYTF. CDR3 nucleotides: TGCAGTGCTAGTGGGGGCAGGTCCCACTATGGCTACACCTTC.

The rearrangement links TRBV30 to TRBJ1-3; 10 bases match TRBD1. Looked up from germline, CDR1 is GTSNPN and CDR2 is SVGIG (reference sequence). V lost 2 bases to trimming and J lost 0 bases; unmatched junction nucleotides: 7. The CDR3 loop spans 17 amino acids. CDR3 residues: CAWSKDRGFLSGNTIYF. CDR3 coding DNA: TGTGCCTGGAGTAAGGACAGGGGGTTTCTCTCTGGAAACACCATATATTTT.

The gene calls are TRBV5-3 and TRBJ2-7; weak D call: TRBD2 (7 bases). TRBV5-3 is noted as an ORF with a role that remains uncertain. The CDR3 sequence is 14 residues long. V gave up 4 bases and J gave up 5 bases, with 16 bases separating them. The CDR3 coding sequence is TGTGCCAGAAGCGAGGGGGAGGGTCGCGACGAGCAGTACGTC. Translating gives CARSEGEGRDEQYV.

The V call is TRBV5-1, the J call TRBJ1-1; D uncertain. The CDR3 length is 13 residues. Germline values: CDR1 SGHRS, CDR2 YFSETQ. V was trimmed by 4 bases and J by 1 base, leaving 8 bases between them. The CDR3 sequence is CASSVNRNTEAFF. The CDR3 DNA reads TGCGCCAGCAGCGTCAACAGGAACACTGAAGCTTTCTTT.

This rearrangement joins TRBV5-4 to TRBJ1-1, with a weak D call TRBD1 (5 bases). V was cut by 5 bases and J by 9 bases, with 20 bases left in between. The germline V gene encodes CDR1 SGHNT and CDR2 YYREEE (reference sequence). This CDR3 has 14 amino acids. The chain's CDR3 is CASRGPGAPEKAFF. The CDR3 DNA is TGTGCCAGCAGGGGGCCCGGTGCTCCAGAAAAAGCTTTCTTT.

The rearrangement joins TRBV7-6 to TRBJ2-7; 9 bases match TRBD1. The ends lost 6 bases at V and 2 bases at J; junction bases unmatched: 8. This CDR3 is 15 amino acids long. Germline CDR1 and CDR2: SGHVS and FNYEAQ. CDR3 in amino acids: CASSIGGTGPYEQYF. The CDR3 DNA reads as TGTGCCAGCAGTATAGGGGGGACAGGGCCCTACGAGCAGTACTTC.

CDR3 nucleotides: TGTGCCAGCAGCCCCCACAGAGGCAGCAATGAGCAGTTCTTC. Protein product: CASSPHRGSNEQFF. This chain uses TRBV6-6 with TRBJ2-1; D is ambiguous. CDR1 is MNHNY, CDR2 SVGAGI, per germline (reference sequence). The CDR3 runs 14 residues. Trimming took off 6 bases at V and 6 bases at J, with 15 bases between the two ends.

The chain links TRBV20-1 to TRBJ2-7; D remains unclear. V lost 3 bases and J lost 4, with 7 bases in between. The CDR3 runs to 11 residues. Germline CDR1 DFQATT, CDR2 SNEGSKA (reference sequence). Here the CDR3 DNA reads TGCAGTGCTAGCCGAGGATACGAGCAGTACTTC. Protein sequence: CSASRGYEQYF.

The chain uses TRBV7-9 and TRBJ1-2; D is undetermined. The V end lost 1 base, the J end lost 3 bases, and 9 bases lay between the germline ends. Germline loops: CDR1 SEHNR, CDR2 FQNEAQ (reference sequence). The CDR3 consists of 14 residues. CDR3 nucleotide sequence: TGTGCCAGCAGCTTAGAGGGATCTGACTATGGCTACACCTTC. Protein: CASSLEGSDYGYTF.

J is TRBJ2-2 and V is TRBV7-9; D is possibly TRBD2 (7 bases). Trimming removed 6 bases from V and 5 bases from J, with 22 bases in between. This CDR3 comprises 17 residues. Germline values: CDR1 SEHNR, CDR2 FQNEAQ (reference sequence). As DNA, the CDR3 is TGTGCCAGCAGTAAAGGGGGGGCCGTCACCCGAACCGGGGAGCTGTTTTTT. This sequence encodes CASSKGGAVTRTGELFF.

Turning to this clone: The sample contains more than one DNA sequence encoding this CDR3. The rearrangement uses TRBV27 and TRBJ1-5; TRBD1 might be the D (6 bases). The germline V gene has CDR1 MNHEY and CDR2 SMNVEV (reference sequence). The CDR3 length is 15 residues. Deletions cut 6 bases from V and 0 bases from J, with 12 bases between. The CDR3 spells CASRPGQISNQPQHF. DNA for the CDR3: TGTGCCAGCAGACCAGGACAGATTAGCAATCAGCCCCAGCATTTT.

The chain combines TRBV7-8 with TRBJ1-5; 7 bases are a match to TRBD1. Losses at the gene ends were 3 bases for V and 5 bases for J; bases not matched to a gene: 13. There are 17 residues in the CDR3. The germline gives CDR1 SGHVS, CDR2 FQNEAQ. CDR3 DNA: TGTGCCAGCAGCTTCGAAACTTCCGGGACAGTATATCAGCCCCAGCATTTT. Amino acid sequence: CASSFETSGTVYQPQHF.

The chain combines TRBV5-1 with TRBJ1-3; the match to TRBD1 covers 9 bases. Germline CDR1 reads SGHRS; CDR2 reads YFSETQ. The V segment lost 3 bases and the J segment 1 base; nucleotides outside the gene matches: 11. The length of the CDR3 is 18 residues. The CDR3 is CASSSQGQGSGSGNTIYF. CDR3 bases: TGCGCCAGCAGCTCCCAGGGACAGGGTTCGGGTTCTGGAAACACCATATATTTT. The whole variable domain, filled in from reference TRBV5-1 and TRBJ1-3, reads KAGVTQTPRYLIKTRGQQVTLSCSPISGHRSVSWYQQTPGQGLQFLFEYFSETQRNKGNFPGRFSGRQFSNSRSEMNVSTLELGDSALYLCASSSQGQGSGSGNTIYFGEGSWLTVV.

This clone was observed once. The chain employs TRBV14 and TRBJ1-2, with a possible D match to TRBD1 (5 bases). V lost 8 bases, J lost 5 bases, and 18 bases lay in between. The CDR3 is 14 residues long. Germline V lookup: CDR1 SGHDN, CDR2 FVKESK. CDR3 DNA sequence: TGTGCCAGCTCTCCCGTGGGGGGGAGATATGGCTACACCTTC. It codes for CASSPVGGRYGYTF.

On this clone itself: This specimen includes other DNA sequences encoding the same CDR3. The chain has TRBV7-2 and TRBJ1-2; 7 positions match TRBD1. The CDR3 has 13 amino acids. V lost 5 bases and J lost 2; bases outside the gene matches: 2. Germline V gene sequence: CDR1 SGHTA, CDR2 FQGNSA. The CDR3 is CASSPDRNYGYTF. CDR3 DNA: TGTGCCAGCAGCCCGGACAGGAACTATGGCTACACCTTC.